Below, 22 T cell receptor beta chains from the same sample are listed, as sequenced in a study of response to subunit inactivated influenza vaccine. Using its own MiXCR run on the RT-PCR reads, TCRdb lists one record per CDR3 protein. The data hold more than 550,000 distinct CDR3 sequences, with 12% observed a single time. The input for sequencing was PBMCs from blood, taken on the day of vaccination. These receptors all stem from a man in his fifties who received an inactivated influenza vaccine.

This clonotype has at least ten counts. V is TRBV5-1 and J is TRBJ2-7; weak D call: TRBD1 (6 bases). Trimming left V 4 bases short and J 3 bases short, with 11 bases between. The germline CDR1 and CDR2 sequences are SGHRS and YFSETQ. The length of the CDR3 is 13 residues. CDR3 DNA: TGCGCCAGCAGCCTCTCACAGGGCTACGAGCAGTACTTC. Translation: CASSLSQGYEQYF.

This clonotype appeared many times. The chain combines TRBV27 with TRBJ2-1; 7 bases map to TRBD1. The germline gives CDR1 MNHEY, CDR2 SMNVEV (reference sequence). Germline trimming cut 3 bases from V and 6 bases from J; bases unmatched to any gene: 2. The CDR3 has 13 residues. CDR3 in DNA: TGTGCCAGCAGTTTCTACAGGGGCAATGAGCAGTTCTTC. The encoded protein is CASSFYRGNEQFF.

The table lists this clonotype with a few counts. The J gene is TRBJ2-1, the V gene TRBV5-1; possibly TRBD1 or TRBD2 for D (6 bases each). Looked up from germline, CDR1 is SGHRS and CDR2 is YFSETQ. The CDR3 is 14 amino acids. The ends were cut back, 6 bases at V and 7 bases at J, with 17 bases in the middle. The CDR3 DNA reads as TGCGCCAGCACCCCCCCGGGGGCGCGGAATGAGCAGTTCTTC. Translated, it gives CASTPPGARNEQFF.

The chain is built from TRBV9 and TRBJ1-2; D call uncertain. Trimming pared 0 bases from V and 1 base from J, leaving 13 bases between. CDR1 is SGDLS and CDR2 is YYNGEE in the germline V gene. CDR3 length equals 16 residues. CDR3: CASSVDTLGSNYGYTF. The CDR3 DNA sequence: TGTGCCAGCAGCGTAGATACTCTCGGCAGTAACTATGGCTACACCTTC.

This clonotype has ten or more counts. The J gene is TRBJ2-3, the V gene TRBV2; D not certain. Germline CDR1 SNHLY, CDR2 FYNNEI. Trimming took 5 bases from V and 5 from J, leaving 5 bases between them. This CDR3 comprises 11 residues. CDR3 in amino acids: CASSSLDTQYF. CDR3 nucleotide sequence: TGTGCCAGCAGTTCGCTAGATACGCAGTATTTT.

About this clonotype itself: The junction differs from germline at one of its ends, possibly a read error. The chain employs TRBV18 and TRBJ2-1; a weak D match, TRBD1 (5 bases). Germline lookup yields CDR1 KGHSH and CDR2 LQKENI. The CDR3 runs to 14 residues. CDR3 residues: CASSPDSNYNEQSF. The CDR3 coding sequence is TGTGCCAGCTCACCCGACAGCAATTACAATGAGCAGTCCTTC.

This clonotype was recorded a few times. In nucleotides, the CDR3 is TGCGCCAGCAGACGGGACAGGGGACAGGCAGAGACCCAGTACTTC. Its translation is CASRRDRGQAETQYF. This chain joins TRBV5-1 and TRBJ2-5; 10 bases are a match to TRBD1. The CDR3 spans 15 residues. V lost 5 bases, J lost 4 bases, and 8 bases stayed unmatched. The germline gives CDR1 SGHRS, CDR2 YFSETQ.

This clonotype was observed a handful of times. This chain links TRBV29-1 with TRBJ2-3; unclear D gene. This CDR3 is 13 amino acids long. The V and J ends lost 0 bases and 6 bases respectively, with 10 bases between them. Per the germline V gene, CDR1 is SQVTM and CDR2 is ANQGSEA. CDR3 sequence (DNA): TGCAGCGTTGAAGATCTCCCTTGGGATACGCAGTATTTT. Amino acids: CSVEDLPWDTQYF.

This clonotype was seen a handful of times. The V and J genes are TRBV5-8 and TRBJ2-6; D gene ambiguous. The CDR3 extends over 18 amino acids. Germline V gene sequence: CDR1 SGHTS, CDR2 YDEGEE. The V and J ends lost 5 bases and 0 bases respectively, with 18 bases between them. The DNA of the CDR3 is TGTGCCAGCAGTCCCCCGGGCGTCGGTGACTCTGGGGCCAACGTCCTGACTTTC. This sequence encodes CASSPPGVGDSGANVLTF.

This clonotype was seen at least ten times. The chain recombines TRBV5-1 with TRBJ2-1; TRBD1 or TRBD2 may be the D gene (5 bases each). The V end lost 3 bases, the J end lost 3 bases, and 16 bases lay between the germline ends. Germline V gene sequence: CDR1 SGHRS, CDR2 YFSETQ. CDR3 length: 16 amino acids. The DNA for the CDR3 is TGCGCCAGCAGCTGGGTGGGGGAGACAAACTACAATGAGCAGTTCTTC. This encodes CASSWVGETNYNEQFF.

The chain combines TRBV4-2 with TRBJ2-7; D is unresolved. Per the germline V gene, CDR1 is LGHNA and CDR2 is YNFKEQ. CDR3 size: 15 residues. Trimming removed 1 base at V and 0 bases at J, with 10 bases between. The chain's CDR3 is CASSQVGSSSYEQYF. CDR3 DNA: TGTGCCAGCAGCCAAGTAGGGTCCTCCTCCTACGAGCAGTACTTC.

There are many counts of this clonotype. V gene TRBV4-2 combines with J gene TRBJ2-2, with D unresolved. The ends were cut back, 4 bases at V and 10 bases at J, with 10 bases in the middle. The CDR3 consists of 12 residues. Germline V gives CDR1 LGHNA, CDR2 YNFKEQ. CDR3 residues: CASSPNFKELFF. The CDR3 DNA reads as TGTGCCAGCAGCCCGAACTTTAAGGAGCTGTTTTTT.

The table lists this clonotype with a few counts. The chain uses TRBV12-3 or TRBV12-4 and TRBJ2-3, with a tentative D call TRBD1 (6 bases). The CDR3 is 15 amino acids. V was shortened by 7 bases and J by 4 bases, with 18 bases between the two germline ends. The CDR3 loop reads CASTSTGKESDTQYF. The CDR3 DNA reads TGTGCCAGCACTTCAACAGGGAAGGAATCAGATACGCAGTATTTT.

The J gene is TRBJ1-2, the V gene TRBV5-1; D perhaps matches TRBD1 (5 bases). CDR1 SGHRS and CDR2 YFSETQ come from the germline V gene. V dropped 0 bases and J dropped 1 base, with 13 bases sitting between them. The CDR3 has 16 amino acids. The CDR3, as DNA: TGCGCCAGCAGCTTGGACGGGGGAATTGGTAACTATGGCTACACCTTC. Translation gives CASSLDGGIGNYGYTF.

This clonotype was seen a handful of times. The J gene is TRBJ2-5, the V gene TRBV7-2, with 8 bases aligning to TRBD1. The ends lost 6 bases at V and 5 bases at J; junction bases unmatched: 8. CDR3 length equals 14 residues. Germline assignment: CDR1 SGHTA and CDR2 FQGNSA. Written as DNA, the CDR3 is TGTGCCAGCAGAACAACAGGGGGTCGGGAGACCCAGTACTTC. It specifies CASRTTGGRETQYF.

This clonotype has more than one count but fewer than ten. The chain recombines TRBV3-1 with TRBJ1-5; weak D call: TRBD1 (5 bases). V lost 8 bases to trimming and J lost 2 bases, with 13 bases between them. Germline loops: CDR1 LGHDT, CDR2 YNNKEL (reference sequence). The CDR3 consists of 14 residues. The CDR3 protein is CASSTGGGNQPQHF. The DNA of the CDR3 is TGTGCCAGCTCCACCGGGGGGGGCAATCAGCCCCAGCATTTT.

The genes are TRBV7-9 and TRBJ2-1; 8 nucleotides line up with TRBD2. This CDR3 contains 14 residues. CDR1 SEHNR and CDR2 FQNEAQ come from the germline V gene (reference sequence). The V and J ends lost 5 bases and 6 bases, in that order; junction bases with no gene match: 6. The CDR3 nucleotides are TGTGCCAGCAGCGCCTGGACTAGCCCCAATGAGCAGTTCTTC. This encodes CASSAWTSPNEQFF.

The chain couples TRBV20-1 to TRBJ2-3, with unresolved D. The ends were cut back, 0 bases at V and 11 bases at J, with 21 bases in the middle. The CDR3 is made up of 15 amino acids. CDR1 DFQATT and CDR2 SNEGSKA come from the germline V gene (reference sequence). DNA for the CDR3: TGCAGTGCTAGAGATCGTGGACCCCGCCTCGTTGTGCAGTATTTT. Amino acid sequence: CSARDRGPRLVVQYF.

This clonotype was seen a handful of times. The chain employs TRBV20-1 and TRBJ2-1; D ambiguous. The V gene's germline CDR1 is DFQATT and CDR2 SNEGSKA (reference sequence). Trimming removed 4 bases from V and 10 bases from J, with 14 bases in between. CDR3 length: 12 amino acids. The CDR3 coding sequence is TGCAGTGCTACCGAGGCATTTAAAGAGCAGTTCTTC. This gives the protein CSATEAFKEQFF.

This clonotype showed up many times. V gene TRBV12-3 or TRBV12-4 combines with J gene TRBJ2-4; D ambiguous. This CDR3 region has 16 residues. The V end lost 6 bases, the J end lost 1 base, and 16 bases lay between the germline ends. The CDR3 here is CASSPRLGLAKNIQYF. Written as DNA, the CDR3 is TGTGCCAGCAGCCCGAGACTGGGGTTGGCCAAAAACATTCAGTACTTC.

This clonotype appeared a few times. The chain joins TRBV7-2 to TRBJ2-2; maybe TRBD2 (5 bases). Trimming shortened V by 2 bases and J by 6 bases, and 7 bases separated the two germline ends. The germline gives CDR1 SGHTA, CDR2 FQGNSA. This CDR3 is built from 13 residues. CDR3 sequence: CASSLFGAGELFF. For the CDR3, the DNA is TGTGCCAGCAGCTTATTCGGGGCCGGGGAGCTGTTTTTT.

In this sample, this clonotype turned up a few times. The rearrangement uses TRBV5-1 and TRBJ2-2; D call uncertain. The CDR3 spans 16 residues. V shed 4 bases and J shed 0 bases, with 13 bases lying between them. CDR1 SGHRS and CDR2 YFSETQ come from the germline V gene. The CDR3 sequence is CASSPQLASNTGELFF. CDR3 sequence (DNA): TGCGCCAGCAGCCCGCAACTGGCTTCGAACACCGGGGAGCTGTTTTTT.